This T cell receptor (beta chain) emerged from a study of T cell repertoires in cytomegalovirus infection. TCRdb processed the reads anew with MiXCR; each CDR3 protein has one entry. The sample yields approximately 260,000 distinct CDR3 sequences, around 15% seen once. In its sample, this clonotype was seen many times. The sequence came from a human donor in good health (CMV status not recorded). Some clones in this sample may be carry-over from other donors' samples. The source material was CD8+ T cells from PBMCs.

CDR3 in amino acids: CASSLDQWLFF. The CDR3 DNA reads as TGTGCCAGCAGCTTAGATCAGTGGCTGTTTTTT. This chain uses TRBV11-2 with TRBJ2-2; D ambiguous. The V end lost 0 bases, the J end lost 13 bases, and 6 bases lay between the germline ends. Germline V CDR1 and CDR2: SGHAT, FQNNGV. The CDR3 length is 11 residues. The full variable domain, rest sourced from reference TRBV11-2 and TRBJ2-2, is EAGVAQSPRYKIIEKRQSVAFWCNPISGHATLYWYQQILGQGPKLLIQFQNNGVVDDSQLPKDRFSAERLKGVDSTLKIQPAKLEDSAVYLCASSLDQWLFFGEGSRLTVL.